The 12 T cell receptor beta chains listed next were all sequenced from one sample in a study of blood T cell repertoires in COVID-19. Measured with immunoSEQ multiplex PCR; TCRdb has only the in-frame clones, and not every one. The repertoire has roughly 250,000 clones, about nine tenths of them found once; the top ten carry 1.2%. The sample was PBMCs or T cells enriched from blood (not recorded which). These receptors were obtained from a human donor in a cohort exposed to, infected with or recovered from COVID-19 (not recorded which). The donor label of this sample is uncertain.

The rearrangement links TRBV7-2 to TRBJ2-5; the match to TRBD1 covers 7 bases. Germline V gives CDR1 SGHTA, CDR2 FQGNSA. This CDR3 has 15 amino acids. Germline trimming cut 6 bases from V and 2 bases from J; bases unmatched to any gene: 9. The CDR3 protein is CASRYTGTEQETQYF. CDR3 nucleotides: TGTGCCAGCAGATATACCGGGACAGAGCAAGAGACCCAGTACTTC.

This clone was observed once. V usage is TRBV7-9 and J usage is TRBJ2-5; 9 positions agree with TRBD2. Germline CDR1 is SEHNR and CDR2 is FQNEAQ (reference sequence). CDR3 length equals 16 residues. J gave up 4 bases and V 3 bases, and 9 bases lay outside the gene matches. CDR3 in DNA: TGTGCCAGCAGCTTGGGGGAGGGACTAGCCTCAGAGACCCAGTACTTC. This sequence encodes CASSLGEGLASETQYF.

The rearrangement joins TRBV7-2 to TRBJ2-7, with TRBD1 matching over 8 bases. V shed 6 bases and J 6 bases; nucleotides not matched to a gene: 7. There are 13 residues in the CDR3. Looked up from germline, CDR1 is SGHTA and CDR2 is FQGNSA. For the CDR3, the DNA is TGTGCCAGCAGGGCCGCAGGGGGCGCCGAGCAGTACTTC. This codes for CASRAAGGAEQYF.

The CDR3 sequence: CASSVDRAYGYTF. The CDR3 nucleotides read TGTGCCAGCTCAGTGGACAGGGCTTATGGCTACACCTTC. The chain employs TRBV18 and TRBJ1-2; 8 bases match TRBD1. The CDR3 contains 13 residues. The germline gives CDR1 KGHSH, CDR2 LQKENI. V lost 5 bases, J lost 5 bases, and 4 bases stayed unmatched.

The chain combines TRBV9 with TRBJ2-7, with a possible D match to TRBD2 (6 bases). Trimming removed 3 bases from V and 0 bases from J, with 16 bases in between. CDR1 is SGDLS and CDR2 is YYNGEE in the germline V gene. The CDR3 covers 16 residues. Here the CDR3 DNA reads TGTGCCAGCAGCGGACCCTCGGGGGAAAGCTCCTACGAGCAGTACTTC. It codes for CASSGPSGESSYEQYF.

V gene TRBV9 combines with J gene TRBJ2-5, with a tentative D call TRBD2 (6 bases). V lost 0 bases and J 7 bases, leaving 16 bases between the germline ends. The CDR3 covers 15 residues. The V gene's germline CDR1 is SGDLS and CDR2 YYNGEE. The CDR3 coding sequence is TGTGCCAGCAGCGTAGGGGCTAGCGAGGAGGGGACCCAGTACTTC. This translates into CASSVGASEEGTQYF.

The J gene is TRBJ2-2, the V gene TRBV12-3 or TRBV12-4, with D maybe TRBD2 (6 bases). V dropped 7 bases and J dropped 6 bases, with 9 bases sitting between them. The CDR3 is made up of 12 amino acids. The CDR3 nucleotides are TGTGCCAGCAACGGAGGGTCCGGGGAGCTGTTTTTT. It encodes CASNGGSGELFF.

The chain combines TRBV5-1 with TRBJ1-1; no clear D. The ends were cut back, 5 bases at V and 4 bases at J, with 18 bases in the middle. CDR1 and CDR2 (germline): SGHRS, YFSETQ. The CDR3 extends over 15 amino acids. The CDR3 protein is CASRSKVYRGTEAFF. The DNA for the CDR3 is TGCGCCAGCAGGTCGAAGGTGTACCGGGGCACTGAAGCTTTCTTT.

The chain recombines TRBV7-9 with TRBJ2-7, with 8 bases identical to TRBD1. The trim removed 1 base at V and 1 base at J, leaving 6 bases unmatched. Germline CDR1 is SEHNR and CDR2 is FQNEAQ (reference sequence). The CDR3 length is 16 residues. The CDR3 reads CASSLVGGQGSYEQYF. The CDR3 nucleotides are TGTGCCAGCAGCTTAGTTGGTGGACAGGGATCCTACGAGCAGTACTTC.

CDR3 nucleotides: TGTGCCAGCAGTGAAGGACTGGAATCGGATACGCAGTATTTT. Translation: CASSEGLESDTQYF. The V gene is TRBV6-1, the J gene TRBJ2-3; D remains ambiguous. The CDR3 spans 14 residues. Between the trimmed V and J ends, which lost 1 base and 6 bases, there was a span of 11 bases. Germline V gene sequence: CDR1 MNHNS, CDR2 SASEGT.

This clone was recorded once. The chain recombines TRBV9 with TRBJ2-1, with D maybe TRBD2 (6 bases). CDR1 and CDR2 (germline): SGDLS, YYNGEE. The CDR3 runs to 13 residues. V dropped 0 bases and J dropped 15 bases, with 16 bases sitting between them. This CDR3 reads CASSVDGSEGGFF. The CDR3 DNA reads as TGTGCCAGCAGCGTAGATGGGTCGGAGGGTGGGTTCTTC.

V is TRBV4-2 and J is TRBJ2-7; 8 bases agree with TRBD1. From germline, CDR1 is LGHNA and CDR2 YNFKEQ. This CDR3 is built from 18 residues. V was clipped by 0 bases and J by 3 bases; unmatched bases: 13. This chain's CDR3 is CASSQDRDRTGSFYEQYF. The CDR3 region has the DNA TGTGCCAGCAGCCAAGATCGGGATAGGACAGGGAGCTTCTACGAGCAGTACTTC.